These T cell receptor beta chains were read from a single sample in a study of blood T cell repertoires in COVID-19. The method was immunoSEQ multiplex PCR; TCRdb's version includes in-frame clones alone and lacks a portion of them. The sample has about 240,000 clones, around 86% seen once. Sequenced input: peripheral blood. Receptor source: a woman aged 55 to 70 with active or convalescent COVID-19. Each CDR3 is given with its conserved first and last residue. Each record gives: D gene, clone size, J gene, V gene, CDR3 DNA, CDR3 protein. A D gene is named only where the DNA matches it firmly. Rows may omit the clone size; those that give it use once, few, many or a size class.

>-|-|TRBJ2-1|TRBV19
TGTGCCAGTAGTATAAGGGGTTCCTACAATGAGCAGTTCTTC
CASSIRGSYNEQFF
>TRBD1|-|TRBJ1-2|TRBV19
TGTGCCAGTACCCCGGTGGGGACAGGCTATGGCTACACCTTC
CASTPVGTGYGYTF
>TRBD2|once|TRBJ2-1|TRBV7-3
TGTGCCAGCAGCTTAACGGGGACTAGCGGGGGGCCCCCCTACAATGAGCAGTTCTTC
CASSLTGTSGGPPYNEQFF
>-|few|TRBJ2-7|TRBV3-1/TRBV3-2
TGTGCCAGCAGCCAACCAAACAGGTCATTGGCTCTCTGCGAGCAGTACTTC
CASSQPNRSLALCEQYF
>-|-|TRBJ1-1|TRBV2
TGTGCCAGCAGTGGGCAGGTTGAAGCTTTCTTT
CASSGQVEAFF
>TRBD1|-|TRBJ1-2|TRBV11-2
TGTGCCAGCAGTCCCCGGGACAGCAGGGACTATGGCTACACCTTC
CASSPRDSRDYGYTF
>-|-|TRBJ1-3|TRBV7-9
TGTGCCAGCAGCTTAGTGCGGATTCAGTTTGGCTCTGGAAACACCATATATTTT
CASSLVRIQFGSGNTIYF
>-|-|TRBJ2-7|TRBV5-1
TGCGCCAGCAGCTTCTATACCTACGAGCAGTACTTC
CASSFYTYEQYF
>TRBD1|-|TRBJ1-2|TRBV5-4
TGTGCCAGCAGCTTGACAGACAGGGACGGCTACACCTTC
CASSLTDRDGYTF
>-|-|TRBJ1-1|TRBV29-1
TGCAGCGTCGGACAGAACACTGAAGCTTTCTTT
CSVGQNTEAFF
>TRBD1|-|TRBJ2-7|TRBV5-1
TGCGCCAGCAGTACAGGGGGGACGGCCTACGAGCAGTACTTC
CASSTGGTAYEQYF
>TRBD2|-|TRBJ2-5|TRBV3-1/TRBV3-2
TGTGCCAGCAGTATCATGTGGGGGGGAGAGACCCAGTACTTC
CASSIMWGGETQYF
>TRBD2|-|TRBJ2-3|TRBV3-1/TRBV3-2
TGTGCCAGCAGTATAGCGGGCAACCCTAGCACAGATACGCAGTATTTT
CASSIAGNPSTDTQYF
>-|once|TRBJ1-3|TRBV7-3
TGTGCCAGCAGCCGGACAGCTGGAAACACCATATATTTT
CASSRTAGNTIYF
>TRBD1|-|TRBJ1-2|TRBV30
TGTGCCTGGATAGAGGGGGCCGGCGGCTACACCTTC
CAWIEGAGGYTF
>TRBD2|once|TRBJ2-7|TRBV2
TGTGCCAGCAACGGCGGGGGTTTCCTCGAGGAGCAGTACTTC
CASNGGGFLEEQYF
>TRBD1|-|TRBJ2-7|TRBV6-5
TGTGCCAGCATTAGGGGACAGATCTCCTACGAGCAGTACTTC
CASIRGQISYEQYF
>-|once|TRBJ2-2|TRBV27
TGTGCCAGCGGATTACCTAAACAGGACACCGGGGAGCTGTTTTTT
CASGLPKQDTGELFF
>-|-|TRBJ2-1|TRBV5-1
TGCGCCAGCAGCTTGGTAGTTCAGGATGAGCAGTTCTTC
CASSLVVQDEQFF
>-|few|TRBJ1-6|TRBV14
TGTGCCAGCAGCCAAGATGGGAGGCCCAATTCACCCCTCCACTTT
CASSQDGRPNSPLHF
>-|-|TRBJ1-3|TRBV7-2
TGTGCCAGCCTAAGACAGGTTGGAAACACCATATATTTT
CASLRQVGNTIYF
>TRBD2|once|TRBJ2-1|TRBV20-1
TGCAGTGCTAGTGTAGCTAGCGGGGGGGCATATGAGCAGTTCTTC
CSASVASGGAYEQFF
>-|once|TRBJ1-1|TRBV11-2
TGTGCCAGCAGCCGAAGAGTTGAAGCTTTCTTT
CASSRRVEAFF
>TRBD1|-|TRBJ1-5|TRBV28
TGTGCCAGCAGGAAACAGGGGCTGAGCAATCAGCCCCAGCATTTT
CASRKQGLSNQPQHF
>-|-|TRBJ1-5|TRBV27
TGTGCCAGCAGTCCGCAGGGGAAGCGGCAGCCCCAGCATTTT
CASSPQGKRQPQHF
>TRBD1|few|TRBJ1-1|TRBV19
TGTGCCAGTAGCCAGGACAGGTTGAACACTGAAGCTTTCTTT
CASSQDRLNTEAFF
>TRBD1|-|TRBJ1-2|TRBV6-5
TGTGCCAGCAGGACCGGGACAGGCAACCCCTACACCTTC
CASRTGTGNPYTF
>-|-|TRBJ2-2|TRBV14
TGTGCCAGCAGCCAAGCAGGGCCCGGGGAGCTGTTTTTT
CASSQAGPGELFF
>-|-|TRBJ1-6|TRBV6-6
TGTGCCAGCAGTTATGGTCAGGGCTCACCCCTCCACTTT
CASSYGQGSPLHF
>-|-|TRBJ2-7|TRBV18
TGTGCCAGCTCGCTAGACAGGTCCCCCGGAGAGCAGTACTTC
CASSLDRSPGEQYF
>-|once|TRBJ1-1|TRBV7-8
TGTGCCAGCAGCCACCTGGAGGACACTGAAGCTTTCTTT
CASSHLEDTEAFF
>-|-|TRBJ2-7|TRBV6-5
TGTGCCAGCAGACCACCGGACAATTCCTACGAGCAGTACTTC
CASRPPDNSYEQYF
>-|-|TRBJ2-7|TRBV6-5
TGTGCCAGCTCTCAGGGTATTTTAGGCGAGCAGTACTTC
CASSQGILGEQYF
>TRBD1|few|TRBJ1-1|TRBV30
TGTGCCTGGAGCCCCGGGACAGTGAACACTGAAGCTTTCTTT
CAWSPGTVNTEAFF
>-|-|TRBJ1-4|TRBV19
TGTGCCAGTAGTAGGGCCGTTGGTGAAAAACTGTTTTTT
CASSRAVGEKLFF
>TRBD1|-|TRBJ1-1|TRBV19
TGTGCCAGTAGTCCGACAGGGTTGCCTGAAGCTTTCTTT
CASSPTGLPEAFF
>-|-|TRBJ2-1|TRBV3-1/TRBV3-2
TGTGCCAGCAGCCCCCTATGGCGCCCGGGGGTGATTTCCTACAATGAGCAGTTCTTC
CASSPLWRPGVISYNEQFF
>TRBD2|-|TRBJ2-1|TRBV9
TGTGCCAGCAGTCTAGCGGGAAGCTCCTACAATGAGCAGTTCTTC
CASSLAGSSYNEQFF
>-|-|TRBJ1-2|TRBV6-6
TGTGCCAGCAGGGGTAACAGAGGACAAGACTATGGCTACACCTTC
CASRGNRGQDYGYTF
>TRBD1|-|TRBJ1-4|TRBV2
TGTGCCAGCAGCGAGGGGACAGATGAAAAACTGTTTTTT
CASSEGTDEKLFF
>TRBD1|few|TRBJ1-5|TRBV6-1
TGTGCCAGCAGTGGCCAGGGGGCAGGCCTCGGTCAGCCCCAGCATTTT
CASSGQGAGLGQPQHF
>-|-|TRBJ2-7|TRBV20-1
TGCAGTGCTAGTAATGCGGTCCTGGGCGAGCAGTACTTC
CSASNAVLGEQYF
>TRBD1|-|TRBJ1-2|TRBV5-4
TGTGCCAGCAGCATTCCCCAGGGGGCTAAGGGCTACACCTTC
CASSIPQGAKGYTF
>TRBD1|-|TRBJ2-5|TRBV2
TGTGCCAGCAGACCCCGGACAGGGGTGCAAGAGACCCAGTACTTC
CASRPRTGVQETQYF